The rows below give T cell receptor beta chains drawn from one sample of a study of blood T cell repertoires in COVID-19. The data were produced by immunoSEQ multiplex PCR, yet TCRdb's version contains in-frame clones alone and is incomplete. The sample shows more than 200,000 clones, 88% of them seen only once. Sequencing was performed on peripheral blood. All receptors come from a human donor in a cohort sampled during active COVID-19. Each CDR3 is given with its conserved first and last residue. Each record gives: J gene, clone size, V gene, D gene, CDR3 length, CDR3 protein, CDR3 DNA. D genes are given only for firm matches. Rows may omit the clone size; those that give it use once, few, many or a size class.

J: TRBJ1-1
size: -
V: TRBV18
D: TRBD1
length: 13
CDR3: CASFKDRDTEAFF
DNA: TGTGCCAGCTTCAAGGACAGGGACACTGAAGCTTTCTTT

J: TRBJ1-2
size: few
V: TRBV6-6
D: TRBD1
length: 16
CDR3: CASSSSGTGYNYGYTF
DNA: TGTGCCAGCAGCTCTTCCGGGACAGGATATAACTATGGCTACACCTTC

J: TRBJ2-1
size: -
V: TRBV5-4
D: -
length: 16
CDR3: CASSLISGAAANEQFF
DNA: TGTGCCAGCAGCTTGATCTCAGGGGCGGCCGCGAATGAGCAGTTCTTC

J: TRBJ1-1
size: -
V: TRBV27
D: -
length: 12
CDR3: CASRQANTEAFF
DNA: TGTGCCAGCCGCCAGGCGAACACTGAAGCTTTCTTT

J: TRBJ1-1
size: -
V: TRBV28
D: -
length: 12
CDR3: CATLVVGTEAFF
DNA: TGTGCCACCCTGGTTGTCGGCACTGAAGCTTTCTTT

J: TRBJ2-2
size: once
V: TRBV6-2/TRBV6-3
D: TRBD1
length: 14
CDR3: CASSRTGTPGELFF
DNA: TGTGCCAGCAGCAGGACAGGGACCCCCGGGGAGCTGTTTTTT

J: TRBJ1-2
size: -
V: TRBV6-5
D: -
length: 14
CDR3: CASSYSRQDYGYTF
DNA: TGTGCCAGCAGTTACTCGCGACAGGACTATGGCTACACCTTC

J: TRBJ1-2
size: -
V: TRBV5-1
D: -
length: 14
CDR3: CASSLEGGNYGYTF
DNA: TGCGCCAGCAGCTTGGAAGGCGGCAACTATGGCTACACCTTC

J: TRBJ1-1
size: -
V: TRBV7-2
D: -
length: 14
CDR3: CASSSLPGDTEAFF
DNA: TGTGCCAGCAGCTCTCTGCCAGGGGACACTGAAGCTTTCTTT

J: TRBJ2-3
size: once
V: TRBV28
D: -
length: 11
CDR3: CASSLRDTQYF
DNA: TGTGCCAGCAGTTTGCGAGATACGCAGTATTTT

J: TRBJ1-2
size: -
V: TRBV5-6
D: TRBD1
length: 15
CDR3: CASSTTGGAVYGYTF
DNA: TGTGCCAGCAGCACGACAGGGGGCGCGGTCTATGGCTACACCTTC

J: TRBJ1-1
size: -
V: TRBV5-7
D: TRBD1
length: 13
CDR3: CASSPSWTGGAFF
DNA: TGTGCCAGCAGCCCCTCCTGGACAGGGGGAGCTTTCTTT

J: TRBJ1-5
size: once
V: TRBV7-2
D: -
length: 14
CDR3: CASSLGLSNQPQHF
DNA: TGTGCCAGCAGCTTAGGGCTTTCTAATCAGCCCCAGCATTTT

J: TRBJ1-2
size: -
V: TRBV7-9
D: -
length: 13
CDR3: CASSLDPRHGYTF
DNA: TGTGCCAGCAGCTTAGATCCTAGGCATGGCTACACCTTC

J: TRBJ2-7
size: -
V: TRBV4-3
D: -
length: 15
CDR3: CASSQDPAGAYEQYF
DNA: TGCGCCAGCAGCCAAGATCCCGCAGGGGCCTACGAGCAGTACTTC

J: TRBJ1-6
size: -
V: TRBV27
D: TRBD1
length: 16
CDR3: CASSSRTGGGSSPLHF
DNA: TGTGCCAGCAGTTCTCGGACAGGGGGCGGGAGTTCACCCCTCCACTTT

J: TRBJ1-5
size: -
V: TRBV2
D: -
length: 14
CDR3: CASSDRQVYQPQHF
DNA: TGTGCCAGCAGTGACCGACAGGTTTACCAGCCCCAGCATTTT

J: TRBJ2-2
size: -
V: TRBV5-5
D: -
length: 16
CDR3: CASSFEQGSNTGELFF
DNA: TGTGCCAGCAGCTTCGAACAGGGCTCGAACACCGGGGAGCTGTTTTTT

J: TRBJ2-5
size: -
V: TRBV28
D: -
length: 14
CDR3: CASSLAPPGATQYF
DNA: TGTGCCAGCAGTTTAGCACCCCCTGGGGCTACCCAGTACTTC

J: TRBJ1-2
size: -
V: TRBV4-2
D: TRBD1
length: 19
CDR3: CASSQTSARTGETNYGYTF
DNA: TGTGCCAGCAGCCAGACGTCTGCCAGGACAGGGGAAACTAACTATGGCTACACCTTC

J: TRBJ1-1
size: -
V: TRBV5-4
D: TRBD1
length: 14
CDR3: CASSPGQLGTEAFF
DNA: TGTGCCAGCAGCCCGGGACAGCTGGGGACTGAAGCTTTCTTT

J: TRBJ1-3
size: -
V: TRBV4-3
D: -
length: 15
CDR3: CASSQNAATGNTIYF
DNA: TGCGCCAGCAGCCAAAATGCGGCCACTGGAAACACCATATATTTT

J: TRBJ1-2
size: once
V: TRBV3-1/TRBV3-2
D: -
length: 16
CDR3: CASSSQLESSGYGYTF
DNA: TGTGCCAGCAGTTCTCAACTAGAGTCCTCGGGCTATGGCTACACCTTC

J: TRBJ2-3
size: -
V: TRBV3-1/TRBV3-2
D: -
length: 15
CDR3: CASSQMSTGLDTQYF
DNA: TGTGCCAGCAGCCAAATGAGCACCGGACTTGATACGCAGTATTTT

J: TRBJ2-5
size: -
V: TRBV5-4
D: TRBD2
length: 14
CDR3: CASSPGLALETQYF
DNA: TGTGCCAGCAGCCCCGGACTAGCTCTGGAGACCCAGTACTTC

J: TRBJ1-2
size: -
V: TRBV3-1/TRBV3-2
D: TRBD1
length: 15
CDR3: CASSLDGTGGFGYTF
DNA: TGTGCCAGCAGCCTCGACGGGACAGGGGGCTTTGGCTACACCTTC

J: TRBJ1-2
size: -
V: TRBV19
D: TRBD1
length: 14
CDR3: CASSTGTENYGYTF
DNA: TGTGCCAGTAGTACCGGGACAGAGAACTATGGCTACACCTTC

J: TRBJ2-3
size: -
V: TRBV7-2
D: TRBD1
length: 16
CDR3: CASSVGQGILPDTQYF
DNA: TGTGCCAGCAGCGTGGGACAGGGGATCTTACCAGATACGCAGTATTTT

J: TRBJ2-3
size: -
V: TRBV5-1
D: -
length: 18
CDR3: CASSLPNSLGQNTDTQYF
DNA: TGCGCCAGCAGCTTGCCCAACTCCCTGGGACAAAACACAGATACGCAGTATTTT

J: TRBJ2-7
size: -
V: TRBV9
D: TRBD1
length: 15
CDR3: CASSVGTGGDYEQYF
DNA: TGTGCCAGCAGCGTCGGGACAGGAGGGGACTACGAGCAGTACTTC